A single sample is the source of the 21 T cell receptor beta chains below, sequenced in a study of blood T cell repertoires in COVID-19. The table came from immunoSEQ multiplex PCR; TCRdb's copy has only in-frame clones and leaves some out. The table records about 73,000 clones, about 88% of them present only once. Specimen: peripheral blood. Receptor source: a man older than 75 with acute or convalescent COVID-19.

This clone has only a few counts. The V and J genes are TRBV6-1 and TRBJ2-5; a weak D match, TRBD2 (6 bases). CDR3 length: 15 amino acids. Germline lookup yields CDR1 MNHNS and CDR2 SASEGT. The ends were cut back, 2 bases at V and 1 base at J, with 11 bases in the middle. CDR3 in DNA: TGTGCCAGCAGTGAACTCCAGGGAGGCCAAGAGACCCAGTACTTC. Residues: CASSELQGGQETQYF.

The rearrangement joins TRBV7-2 to TRBJ1-1; 9 positions agree with TRBD1. The CDR3 has 15 residues. Germline loops: CDR1 SGHTA, CDR2 FQGNSA. With V trimmed by 3 bases and J by 8 bases, 10 bases remained unmatched. The CDR3 DNA reads as TGTGCCAGCAGCTTGGCGAATTACAGGGGGCAGGAAGCTTTCTTT. Translating it yields CASSLANYRGQEAFF.

The chain employs TRBV29-1 and TRBJ2-3; D gene unclear. The CDR3 consists of 11 residues. V was clipped by 1 base and J by 6 bases, with 5 bases between them. Germline CDR1 is SQVTM and CDR2 is ANQGSEA. CDR3: CSVEGADTQYF. CDR3 coding DNA: TGCAGCGTTGAAGGGGCGGATACGCAGTATTTT.

The chain carries TRBV6-2 or TRBV6-3 and TRBJ2-7, with a possible D match to TRBD1 (6 bases). This CDR3 is built from 17 residues. Germline V CDR1 and CDR2: MNHEY, SVGEGT. Deletions cut 4 bases from V and 3 bases from J, with 22 bases between. The chain's CDR3 is CASSSLAPRGAHYEQYF. The DNA for the CDR3 is TGTGCCAGCAGTTCCCTTGCTCCCAGGGGAGCCCACTACGAGCAGTACTTC.

The J gene is TRBJ1-5, the V gene TRBV28, with D tentatively TRBD1 (6 bases). Trimming pared 7 bases from V and 7 bases from J, leaving 11 bases between. CDR3 length: 12 residues. Germline V gene lookup returns CDR1 MDHEN and CDR2 SYDVKM. In DNA form, the CDR3 reads TGTGCCAGCACCGGACAGATGCAGCCCCAGCATTTT. Protein: CASTGQMQPQHF.

This chain links TRBV6-5 with TRBJ1-1, with D perhaps matching TRBD1 (6 bases). V lost 7 bases and J lost 3, with 15 bases in between. This CDR3 is 14 amino acids long. Germline V gene sequence: CDR1 MNHEY, CDR2 SVGAGI. CDR3 bases: TGTGCCAGCAAACAACAGGGCCTTTACACTGAAGCTTTCTTT. It translates to CASKQQGLYTEAFF.

The J gene is TRBJ1-2, the V gene TRBV12-3 or TRBV12-4; D is possibly TRBD1 (6 bases). The V and J ends lost 4 bases and 8 bases respectively, with 14 bases between them. The CDR3 consists of 13 residues. CDR3 amino acids: CASSYDRRRGYTF. The CDR3 DNA follows: TGTGCCAGCAGTTATGACAGGAGGAGGGGCTACACCTTC.

The sample holds a few counts of this clone. The V gene is TRBV7-6, the J gene TRBJ2-6, with D maybe TRBD1 (5 bases). Germline lookup yields CDR1 SGHVS and CDR2 FNYEAQ. V dropped 5 bases and J dropped 0 bases, with 14 bases sitting between them. This CDR3 is 17 amino acids long. CDR3 residues: CASSPETASSGANVLTF. The CDR3 DNA reads TGTGCCAGCAGCCCGGAGACAGCTTCCTCTGGGGCCAACGTCCTGACTTTC.

This clone has only one observation. Here the CDR3 reads CASSSGGAGYNEQFF. Here the CDR3 DNA reads TGCGCCAGCAGCTCGGGCGGGGCGGGGTACAATGAGCAGTTCTTC. The rearrangement links TRBV5-1 to TRBJ2-1; possible D gene TRBD2, 6 bases. This CDR3 spans 15 amino acids. The V gene's germline CDR1 is SGHRS and CDR2 YFSETQ. With 3 bases removed from V and 4 bases from J, the gap between germline ends came to 14 bases.

V is TRBV27 and J is TRBJ1-1, with D possibly being TRBD1 (5 bases). V shed 7 bases and J shed 5 bases, with 17 bases lying between them. The germline V gene encodes CDR1 MNHEY and CDR2 SMNVEV (reference sequence). This CDR3 contains 14 residues. This chain's CDR3 is CASTRSAGGTEAFF. In DNA, the CDR3 is TGTGCCAGCACTCGGAGTGCGGGGGGGACTGAAGCTTTCTTT.

This chain joins TRBV6-5 and TRBJ1-2, with a possible D match to TRBD1 (6 bases). The CDR3 spans 15 residues. V was shortened by 6 bases and J by 7 bases, with 21 bases between the two germline ends. Germline lookup yields CDR1 MNHEY and CDR2 SVGAGI. In DNA, the CDR3 is TGTGCCAGCAGGCCCGGGACACTCCCTCGGCTTGGCTACACCTTC. It specifies CASRPGTLPRLGYTF.

The chain uses TRBV5-1 and TRBJ2-3; TRBD1 matches 7 bases. J lost 2 bases, V lost 4 bases, and 7 bases had no gene match. The germline gives CDR1 SGHRS, CDR2 YFSETQ. The CDR3 covers 15 residues. CDR3 coding DNA: TGCGCCAGCAGCCCTACGGGACAGCCCACAGATACGCAGTATTTT. This encodes CASSPTGQPTDTQYF.

The V and J genes are TRBV28 and TRBJ2-2; TRBD1 matches at 7 bases. The CDR3 spans 17 residues. Per the germline V gene, CDR1 is MDHEN and CDR2 is SYDVKM. The junction had 11 bases not matched to a gene; V was cut back by 4 bases and J by 3 bases. The CDR3 region has the DNA TGTGCCAGCAGTTCCGACAGGGCCTCTTACTACACCGGGGAGCTGTTTTTT. Encoded protein: CASSSDRASYYTGELFF.

This clone was observed a few times. The chain recombines TRBV7-9 with TRBJ2-1, with TRBD1 as a possible D gene (6 bases). Germline assignment: CDR1 SEHNR and CDR2 FQNEAQ (reference sequence). The CDR3 consists of 15 residues. Between the trimmed V and J ends, which lost 3 bases and 2 bases, there was a span of 11 bases. In nucleotides, the CDR3 is TGTGCCAGCAGCTTGAACAGGGTCACCTACAATGAGCAGTTCTTC. It specifies CASSLNRVTYNEQFF.

This clone appeared a single time. This chain joins TRBV19 and TRBJ1-2, with D perhaps matching TRBD1 (5 bases). Per the germline V gene, CDR1 is LNHDA and CDR2 is SQIVND (reference sequence). Trimming removed 3 bases from V and 4 bases from J, with 12 bases in between. The CDR3 length is 14 residues. In DNA, the CDR3 is TGTGCCAGTAGTATCGGGACGGGAGGCTATGGCTACACCTTC. Residues: CASSIGTGGYGYTF. The whole variable domain, filled in from reference TRBV19 and TRBJ1-2, reads DGGITQSPKYLFRKEGQNVTLSCEQNLNHDAMYWYRQDPGQGLRLIYYSQIVNDFQKGDIAEGYSVSREKKESFPLTVTSAQKNPTAFYLCASSIGTGGYGYTFGSGTRLTVV.

CDR3 nucleotides: TGTGCCAGCAGCTTAGGGGGCATCCAACGTCAGCCCCAGCATTTT. Protein: CASSLGGIQRQPQHF. This chain links TRBV7-2 with TRBJ1-5, with D possibly matching TRBD1 (5 bases). CDR1 SGHTA and CDR2 FQGNSA come from the germline V gene. This CDR3 has 15 residues. V lost 1 base to trimming and J lost 6 bases, with 13 bases between them.

The genes are TRBV19 and TRBJ2-5; D remains ambiguous. Germline lookup yields CDR1 LNHDA and CDR2 SQIVND (reference sequence). The CDR3 consists of 14 residues. Trimming removed 1 base from V and 0 bases from J, with 6 bases in between. This chain's CDR3 is CASSIVGNQETQYF. CDR3 DNA sequence: TGTGCCAGTAGTATAGTGGGCAACCAAGAGACCCAGTACTTC.

CDR3 coding DNA: TGTGCCAGTTCTGGACAGACTCAAGAGACCCAGTACTTC. Translation gives CASSGQTQETQYF. The chain has TRBV19 and TRBJ2-5, with D maybe TRBD1 (6 bases). V lost 8 bases to trimming and J lost 2 bases, with 12 bases between them. CDR1 and CDR2 (germline): LNHDA, SQIVND (reference sequence). The CDR3 sequence is 13 residues long.

The chain is built from TRBV10-3 and TRBJ1-5; the match to TRBD1 covers 7 bases. This CDR3 has 16 residues. Trimming removed 4 bases from V and 6 bases from J; junction bases left unmatched: 12. Germline CDR1 is ENHRY and CDR2 is SYGVKD. CDR3 bases: TGTGCCATCAGTGCCGGTGACAGGGCTGGGGGTCAGCCCCAGCATTTT. Protein: CAISAGDRAGGQPQHF.

V gene TRBV24-1 combines with J gene TRBJ2-3; maybe TRBD2 (6 bases). Germline lookup yields CDR1 KGHDR and CDR2 SFDVKD. Trimming took 4 bases from V and 6 from J, leaving 16 bases between them. The CDR3 spans 15 residues. Here the CDR3 DNA reads TGTGCCACCAGTGAGTCCGGGACTCGGACTGATACGCAGTATTTT. Protein product: CATSESGTRTDTQYF.

The chain joins TRBV29-1 to TRBJ1-2; no clear D gene. The V end lost 0 bases, the J end lost 8 bases, and 10 bases lay between the germline ends. CDR1 SQVTM and CDR2 ANQGSEA come from the germline V gene. The CDR3 has 12 amino acids. CDR3 coding DNA: TGCAGCGTTGAAGATTACCTAAGCGGCTACACCTTC. The encoded protein is CSVEDYLSGYTF.